The rows below give T cell receptor beta chains drawn from one sample of a study of vaccination and CD4 T cells after COVID-19. TCRdb called the PCR reads again in MiXCR, with one record for every CDR3 protein. Counted here are 15,000 to 20,000 distinct CDR3 sequences, roughly two fifths occurring once; the ten biggest clones make up about 15%. The antigens for these receptors are not known. Sequenced sample: CD4+ T cells from blood, cultured in vitro. Receptors originate from a human donor who had recovered from COVID-19. Each CDR3 is given with its conserved first and last residue. Fields, in order: clone size, V gene, D gene, J gene, CDR3 protein, CDR3 DNA. The D gene is left open where the match is weak. Where a row states a size, it is once, few, many or the class of an expanded clone; other rows omit it.

abundance: few; v_gene: TRBV20-1; d_gene: TRBD1; j_gene: TRBJ1-5; CDR3aa: CSARSQGTGNQPQHF; CDR3nt: TGCAGTGCTAGGTCACAGGGGACGGGCAATCAGCCCCAGCATTTT
abundance: few; v_gene: TRBV12-3/TRBV12-4; d_gene: .; j_gene: TRBJ2-5; CDR3aa: CASSLGETQYF; CDR3nt: TGTGCCAGCAGTCTCGGCGAGACCCAGTACTTC
abundance: .; v_gene: TRBV20-1; d_gene: TRBD2; j_gene: TRBJ2-3; CDR3aa: CSASHGRGTGTQYF; CDR3nt: TGCAGTGCTAGTCACGGGAGGGGCACAGGTACGCAGTATTTT
abundance: .; v_gene: TRBV7-3; d_gene: TRBD2; j_gene: TRBJ2-1; CDR3aa: CASSSNSGGGNEQFF; CDR3nt: TGTGCCAGCAGCTCCAATAGCGGGGGGGGTAATGAGCAGTTCTTC
abundance: .; v_gene: TRBV20-1; d_gene: TRBD2; j_gene: TRBJ2-7; CDR3aa: CSARDPRGGPYEQYF; CDR3nt: TGCAGTGCTAGAGACCCCCGGGGGGGCCCCTACGAGCAGTACTTC
abundance: .; v_gene: TRBV2; d_gene: .; j_gene: TRBJ2-1; CDR3aa: CASKAGVTSSYNEQFF; CDR3nt: TGTGCCAGCAAGGCAGGGGTTACGAGCTCCTACAATGAGCAGTTCTTC
abundance: few; v_gene: TRBV11-2; d_gene: TRBD1; j_gene: TRBJ1-1; CDR3aa: CASSWDRVLSEAFF; CDR3nt: TGTGCCAGCAGCTGGGACAGGGTACTTTCTGAAGCTTTCTTT
abundance: .; v_gene: TRBV6-7; d_gene: .; j_gene: TRBJ2-1; CDR3aa: CASQGRANEQFF; CDR3nt: TGTGCCAGTCAGGGCAGGGCCAATGAGCAGTTCTTC
abundance: .; v_gene: TRBV7-6; d_gene: .; j_gene: TRBJ2-1; CDR3aa: CASSLGLGSSYNEQFF; CDR3nt: TGTGCCAGCAGCTTAGGACTGGGAAGCTCCTACAATGAGCAGTTCTTC
abundance: .; v_gene: TRBV5-4; d_gene: TRBD2; j_gene: TRBJ2-3; CDR3aa: CASSYRAGGPSDTQYF; CDR3nt: TGTGCCAGCAGCTACCGAGCGGGGGGGCCTTCAGATACGCAGTATTTT
abundance: .; v_gene: TRBV24-1; d_gene: TRBD2; j_gene: TRBJ2-7; CDR3aa: CATSDQVAGGVYEQYF; CDR3nt: TGTGCCACCAGTGATCAAGTAGCGGGGGGCGTCTACGAGCAGTACTTC
abundance: .; v_gene: TRBV6-5; d_gene: .; j_gene: TRBJ2-3; CDR3aa: CASSSTGGRGRPDTQYF; CDR3nt: TGTGCCAGCAGTTCGACGGGGGGCCGGGGGAGGCCAGATACGCAGTATTTT
abundance: .; v_gene: TRBV20-1; d_gene: .; j_gene: TRBJ2-7; CDR3aa: CSAVPGLGGYEQYF; CDR3nt: TGCAGTGCTGTACCGGGCCTGGGGGGATACGAGCAGTACTTC
abundance: .; v_gene: TRBV24-1; d_gene: .; j_gene: TRBJ2-7; CDR3aa: CATSVVSSYEQYF; CDR3nt: TGTGCCACCAGTGTCGTAAGCTCCTACGAGCAGTACTTC
abundance: .; v_gene: TRBV6-1; d_gene: TRBD1; j_gene: TRBJ1-3; CDR3aa: CASSLDRASGNTIYF; CDR3nt: TGTGCCAGCAGCCTTGACAGGGCGTCTGGAAACACCATATATTTT
abundance: few; v_gene: TRBV9; d_gene: TRBD1; j_gene: TRBJ2-2; CDR3aa: CASKPGTGRGELFF; CDR3nt: TGTGCCAGCAAACCGGGGACAGGCCGCGGGGAGCTGTTTTTT
abundance: .; v_gene: TRBV28; d_gene: .; j_gene: TRBJ2-6; CDR3aa: CASSFHRAGSGANVLTF; CDR3nt: TGTGCCAGCAGTTTCCACCGTGCGGGTTCTGGGGCCAACGTCCTGACTTTC
abundance: .; v_gene: TRBV6-2/TRBV6-3; d_gene: TRBD2; j_gene: TRBJ2-4; CDR3aa: CASSYSERESTIQYF; CDR3nt: TGTGCCAGCAGTTACTCGGAGCGGGAGTCTACCATTCAGTACTTC
abundance: .; v_gene: TRBV2; d_gene: .; j_gene: TRBJ2-5; CDR3aa: CASSAAATETQYF; CDR3nt: TGTGCCAGCAGTGCAGCGGCCACGGAGACCCAGTACTTC
abundance: .; v_gene: TRBV2; d_gene: TRBD1; j_gene: TRBJ1-1; CDR3aa: CASRGDRGTEAFF; CDR3nt: TGTGCCAGCAGAGGGGACAGGGGAACTGAAGCTTTCTTT
abundance: few; v_gene: TRBV5-1; d_gene: TRBD1; j_gene: TRBJ1-2; CDR3aa: CASSLTTGRAANYGYTF; CDR3nt: TGCGCCAGCAGCTTGACGACAGGGAGGGCGGCTAACTATGGCTACACCTTC
abundance: .; v_gene: TRBV5-1; d_gene: TRBD2; j_gene: TRBJ2-3; CDR3aa: CASSPPVAGGTDTQYF; CDR3nt: TGCGCCAGCAGCCCCCCGGTAGCGGGGGGAACAGATACGCAGTATTTT
abundance: .; v_gene: TRBV5-1; d_gene: .; j_gene: TRBJ1-1; CDR3aa: CASSPEDTLNTEAFF; CDR3nt: TGCGCCAGCAGCCCCGAGGACACCTTGAACACTGAAGCTTTCTTT
abundance: .; v_gene: TRBV6-1; d_gene: TRBD1; j_gene: TRBJ2-2; CDR3aa: CASSELLSGTGMNTGELFF; CDR3nt: TGTGCCAGCAGTGAACTCTTATCGGGGACAGGAATGAACACCGGGGAGCTGTTTTTT
abundance: .; v_gene: TRBV28; d_gene: .; j_gene: TRBJ1-2; CDR3aa: CASSSSLIGFYGYTF; CDR3nt: TGTGCCAGCAGTTCGAGTCTCATAGGCTTCTATGGCTACACCTTC
abundance: .; v_gene: TRBV18; d_gene: .; j_gene: TRBJ1-4; CDR3aa: CASSPVDAGLNEKLFF; CDR3nt: TGTGCCAGCTCACCGGTCGACGCAGGGCTGAATGAAAAACTGTTTTTT
abundance: .; v_gene: TRBV10-1; d_gene: .; j_gene: TRBJ2-3; CDR3aa: CASSGRQKKGVSDTQYF; CDR3nt: TGCGCCAGCAGTGGGAGACAGAAAAAGGGAGTTTCAGATACGCAGTATTTT
abundance: few; v_gene: TRBV20-1; d_gene: TRBD1; j_gene: TRBJ2-3; CDR3aa: CSATTGGDTDTQYF; CDR3nt: TGCAGTGCTACAACAGGGGGCGACACAGATACGCAGTATTTT
abundance: .; v_gene: TRBV2; d_gene: TRBD1; j_gene: TRBJ1-2; CDR3aa: CASSLGQNYGYTF; CDR3nt: TGTGCCAGCAGCCTGGGACAGAACTATGGCTACACCTTC
abundance: .; v_gene: TRBV10-1; d_gene: TRBD2; j_gene: TRBJ2-7; CDR3aa: CASSWAGGEQYF; CDR3nt: TGCGCCAGCAGTTGGGCGGGAGGCGAGCAGTACTTC
abundance: few; v_gene: TRBV20-1; d_gene: TRBD1; j_gene: TRBJ1-5; CDR3aa: CSARQGAASNQPQHF; CDR3nt: TGCAGTGCTAGGCAGGGGGCGGCTAGCAATCAGCCCCAGCATTTT
abundance: few; v_gene: TRBV19; d_gene: TRBD1; j_gene: TRBJ2-3; CDR3aa: CASSFRDRGPDTQYF; CDR3nt: TGTGCCAGTAGTTTCCGGGACAGGGGTCCAGATACGCAGTATTTT
abundance: medium-sized; v_gene: TRBV6-5; d_gene: .; j_gene: TRBJ2-5; CDR3aa: CASSYEGRQTQYF; CDR3nt: TGTGCCAGCAGTTACGAGGGGAGGCAGACCCAGTACTTC
abundance: .; v_gene: TRBV24-1; d_gene: TRBD1; j_gene: TRBJ1-1; CDR3aa: CATSNGQGGTEAFF; CDR3nt: TGTGCCACCAGTAACGGGCAGGGGGGGACTGAAGCTTTCTTT
abundance: .; v_gene: TRBV6-1; d_gene: TRBD1; j_gene: TRBJ2-2; CDR3aa: CASSPNRGTGELFF; CDR3nt: TGTGCCAGCAGTCCTAACAGGGGAACCGGGGAGCTGTTTTTT
abundance: .; v_gene: TRBV30; d_gene: .; j_gene: TRBJ1-5; CDR3aa: CAWSEAFNQPQHF; CDR3nt: TGTGCCTGGAGTGAGGCCTTCAATCAGCCCCAGCATTTT